The 26 T cell receptor beta chains listed next were all sequenced from one sample in a study of beta chain features in type 1 diabetes. The study, taken as a whole, reports: Shorter TCRB CDR3s, moderately but significantly so, marked every one of the four CD4+ subsets in Type 1 diabetes patients.

Their specific antigens are unknown. Expressed TCRB transcripts were sequenced, since all the RNA that had been isolated was reverse transcribed. Using immunoSEQ multiplex PCR, the repertoire was profiled, and TCRdb retains in-frame clones only, with some absent. The sample shows approximately 260,000 clones, about 24% of them seen only once. Sequenced material: naive CD4+ T cells from blood. The receptors come from a woman aged 25 to 39 with type 1 diabetes.

This clone was counted only a few times. The J gene is TRBJ2-2, the V gene TRBV6-1; 7 nucleotides align to TRBD1. The CDR3 contains 15 residues. Germline values: CDR1 MNHNS, CDR2 SASEGT. V shed 5 bases and J 7 bases; nucleotides not matched to a gene: 10. This CDR3 is CASSTQTGSHGELFF. The DNA for the CDR3 is TGTGCCAGCAGTACCCAGACAGGGTCCCACGGGGAGCTGTTTTTT.

This chain uses TRBV28 with TRBJ1-5; D is unclear. Trimming stripped 4 bases from V and 6 bases from J, with 4 bases between. This CDR3 comprises 11 residues. Germline V lookup: CDR1 MDHEN, CDR2 SYDVKM. The CDR3 loop reads CASSSLQPQHF. DNA of the CDR3: TGTGCCAGCAGTTCACTTCAGCCCCAGCATTTT.

This rearrangement joins TRBV11-1 to TRBJ2-3, with D perhaps matching TRBD2 (6 bases). With 5 bases removed from V and 3 bases from J, the gap between germline ends came to 12 bases. Germline V gene lookup returns CDR1 SGHAT and CDR2 FQDESV (reference sequence). CDR3 size: 14 residues. CDR3 in amino acids: CASSPGSWTDTQYF. The CDR3 DNA is TGTGCCAGCAGCCCCGGGAGTTGGACAGATACGCAGTATTTT. Complete variable domain (other parts from reference TRBV11-1 and TRBJ2-3): EAEVAQSPRYKITEKSQAVAFWCDPISGHATLYWYRQILGQGPELLVQFQDESVVDDSQLPKDRFSAERLKGVDSTLKIQPAELGDSAMYLCASSPGSWTDTQYFGPGTRLTVL.

The V call is TRBV5-4, the J call TRBJ2-1, with TRBD2 matching over 9 bases. Germline-derived CDR1 and CDR2 are SGHNT and YYREEE (reference sequence). The trim removed 10 bases at V and 8 bases at J, leaving 13 bases unmatched. The CDR3 has 14 amino acids. CDR3 protein: CACKVASGNDEQFF. Here the CDR3 DNA reads TGTGCCTGCAAGGTGGCTAGCGGGAACGATGAGCAGTTCTTC.

This clone has a handful of counts. The rearrangement joins TRBV28 to TRBJ2-1; D is undetermined. This CDR3 has 11 amino acids. Germline V CDR1 and CDR2: MDHEN, SYDVKM. Between the trimmed V and J ends, which lost 1 base and 8 bases, there was a span of 3 bases. The CDR3: CASSLSDEQFF. The CDR3 DNA sequence: TGTGCCAGCAGTTTATCCGATGAGCAGTTCTTC.

This clone was seen a few times. The chain links TRBV15 to TRBJ2-3; 11 bases are shared with TRBD2. The CDR3 consists of 16 residues. The J segment lost 2 bases and the V segment lost 2 bases, leaving 3 bases of the junction unmatched. From germline, CDR1 is LNHNV and CDR2 YYDKDF (reference sequence). The CDR3 DNA reads TGTGCCACCAGCAGACTGACTAGCGGGATCACAGATACGCAGTATTTT. Translating it yields CATSRLTSGITDTQYF.

This clone was counted between two and nine times. J is TRBJ1-1 and V is TRBV10-3; 9 nucleotides agree with TRBD1. Germline loops: CDR1 ENHRY, CDR2 SYGVKD. V was clipped by 10 bases and J by 5 bases; unmatched bases: 11. There are 14 residues in the CDR3. CDR3 coding DNA: TGTGCCACACAACTACAGGGGGCTGGGACTGAAGCTTTCTTT. It encodes CATQLQGAGTEAFF.

This clone appeared a few times. The V and J genes are TRBV5-1 and TRBJ2-7; TRBD1 is a possible D gene (6 bases). V dropped 4 bases and J dropped 1 base, with 9 bases sitting between them. CDR3 length equals 13 residues. Germline V gives CDR1 SGHRS, CDR2 YFSETQ. The CDR3 reads CASSAGQSYEQYF. CDR3 nucleotides: TGCGCCAGCAGCGCCGGACAGTCCTACGAGCAGTACTTC. Full variable domain (missing parts from reference TRBV5-1 and TRBJ2-7): KAGVTQTPRYLIKTRGQQVTLSCSPISGHRSVSWYQQTPGQGLQFLFEYFSETQRNKGNFPGRFSGRQFSNSRSEMNVSTLELGDSALYLCASSAGQSYEQYFGPGTRLTVT.

This clone came up once. The chain employs TRBV2 and TRBJ2-3, with TRBD1 identical over 9 bases. Germline lookup yields CDR1 SNHLY and CDR2 FYNNEI. V lost 11 bases, J lost 3 bases, and 6 bases stayed unmatched. This CDR3 has 13 residues. The chain's CDR3 is CAGTGLRTDTQYF. In nucleotides, the CDR3 is TGTGCCGGGACAGGGCTTAGGACAGATACGCAGTATTTT.

The chain employs TRBV7-7 and TRBJ2-5; a possible D gene is TRBD2 (5 bases). Germline V gene lookup returns CDR1 SSHAT and CDR2 FNYEAQ (reference sequence). The CDR3 consists of 15 residues. For the CDR3, the DNA is TGTGCTAGCGCCAGGTCCTCCGGTCATAGGGAGACCCAGTACTTC. Protein product: CASARSSGHRETQYF.

The rearrangement links TRBV13 to TRBJ1-2; D is perhaps TRBD1 (6 bases). The V gene's germline CDR1 is PRHDT and CDR2 FYEKMQ (reference sequence). V gave up 1 base and J gave up 3 bases, with 6 bases separating them. This CDR3 spans 13 amino acids. The CDR3 DNA sequence: TGTGCCAGCAGCTTAGCAGGGGACTATGGCTACACCTTC. Translation: CASSLAGDYGYTF.

This clone was picked up a small number of times. The chain has TRBV29-1 and TRBJ2-5, with 9 positions matching TRBD1. Trimming took 6 bases from V and 4 from J; bases not matched to a gene: 6. The CDR3 loop spans 13 amino acids. Germline V gene sequence: CDR1 SQVTM, CDR2 ANQGSEA. The CDR3 DNA reads TGCAGCGTCGGCCGACAGGGGGGAGAGACCCAGTACTTC. Translating gives CSVGRQGGETQYF.

This rearrangement joins TRBV11-2 to TRBJ2-5, with D possibly matching TRBD1 (6 bases). This CDR3 contains 12 residues. Germline loops: CDR1 SGHAT, CDR2 FQNNGV. The V and J ends lost 5 bases and 5 bases respectively, with 9 bases between them. The CDR3 nucleotides are TGTGCCAGCAGCCCAACAGGGGAGACCCAGTACTTC. This codes for CASSPTGETQYF.

This clone turned up a few times. The rearrangement uses TRBV28 and TRBJ2-3; D gene ambiguous. CDR3 length: 12 residues. V shed 8 bases and J shed 2 bases, with 8 bases lying between them. Per the germline V gene, CDR1 is MDHEN and CDR2 is SYDVKM. CDR3 residues: CASEQTTDTQYF. In DNA form, the CDR3 reads TGTGCCAGCGAACAAACCACAGATACGCAGTATTTT.

V usage is TRBV2 and J usage is TRBJ1-2; D gene ambiguous. The CDR3 is 12 residues long. The germline V gene has CDR1 SNHLY and CDR2 FYNNEI. V gave up 5 bases and J gave up 7 bases, with 11 bases separating them. CDR3 residues: CASSFYSGGYTF. The CDR3 coding sequence is TGTGCCAGCAGTTTCTACAGCGGTGGCTACACCTTC.

The table lists this clone with a few counts. The chain links TRBV29-1 to TRBJ1-2, with a possible D match to TRBD1 (6 bases). The CDR3 covers 13 residues. Trimming removed 4 bases from V and 4 bases from J, with 13 bases in between. Germline loops: CDR1 SQVTM, CDR2 ANQGSEA. CDR3 bases: TGCAGCGTTGCCCGGGACACGCGCTATGGCTACACCTTC. It translates to CSVARDTRYGYTF.

V and J are TRBV6-5 and TRBJ2-7; 8 positions agree with TRBD1. V was pared by 6 bases and J by 3 bases, with 7 bases of the junction left unmatched. This CDR3 spans 14 amino acids. In germline, CDR1 is MNHEY, CDR2 SVGAGI. The CDR3: CASRLGTGRYEQYF. The CDR3 bases are TGTGCCAGCAGGCTCGGGACAGGACGCTACGAGCAGTACTTC.

The rearrangement joins TRBV5-1 to TRBJ2-2; tentative D call: TRBD1 (6 bases). This CDR3 has 16 amino acids. The germline CDR1 and CDR2 sequences are SGHRS and YFSETQ. V lost 7 bases and J lost 0, with 16 bases in between. CDR3 sequence: CASGLGGGANTGELFF. The CDR3 DNA is TGCGCCAGCGGCCTAGGTGGGGGCGCGAACACCGGGGAGCTGTTTTTT.

The V call is TRBV6-5, the J call TRBJ2-1, with 10 bases fitting TRBD1. The germline CDR1 and CDR2 sequences are MNHEY and SVGAGI. J lost 10 bases, V lost 0 bases, and 9 bases had no gene match. The CDR3 runs to 16 residues. The CDR3 protein is CASSYSTWTGGTEQFF. As DNA, the CDR3 is TGTGCCAGCAGTTACTCCACCTGGACAGGGGGGACGGAGCAGTTCTTC.

The genes are TRBV7-2 and TRBJ2-7, with D tentatively TRBD1 (6 bases). CDR1 is SGHTA, CDR2 FQGNSA, per germline. V lost 10 bases and J lost 2, with 18 bases in between. The CDR3 covers 14 residues. CDR3: CATPRDTKPYEQYF. CDR3 coding DNA: TGTGCCACCCCCCGGGACACAAAACCCTACGAGCAGTACTTC.

This clone was detected only a few times. This chain uses TRBV19 with TRBJ2-7; 8 bases align to TRBD1. The V gene's germline CDR1 is LNHDA and CDR2 SQIVND (reference sequence). The CDR3 spans 16 residues. V gave up 5 bases and J gave up 7 bases; unmatched junction bases: 16. The CDR3: CASSDPGQGPSREQYF. The DNA for the CDR3 is TGTGCCAGTAGTGACCCCGGACAGGGACCCTCCAGGGAGCAGTACTTC.

The chain combines TRBV29-1 with TRBJ2-3; tentative D call: TRBD2 (5 bases). Germline assignment: CDR1 SQVTM and CDR2 ANQGSEA. Trimming took 2 bases from V and 4 from J, leaving 16 bases between them. CDR3 size: 15 residues. The CDR3 bases are TGCAGCGTTGAAATCGCGCGGGTTCGTTCAGATACGCAGTATTTT. It yields the protein CSVEIARVRSDTQYF.

This clone was counted a few times. Within the sample, other DNA sequences also encode this same CDR3. The chain has TRBV6-5 and TRBJ2-3, with 8 bases fitting TRBD2. Germline trimming cut 6 bases from V and 3 bases from J; bases unmatched to any gene: 2. This CDR3 region has 13 residues. Germline CDR1 and CDR2: MNHEY and SVGAGI. CDR3 loop: CASRSSGTDTQYF. In DNA form, the CDR3 reads TGTGCCAGCAGGTCTAGCGGGACAGATACGCAGTATTTT.

CDR3 in DNA: TGCAGCGTTGAAGATTTGGAGGGCCGCCTTCCCTACAATGAGCAGTTCTTC. This gives the protein CSVEDLEGRLPYNEQFF. The J gene is TRBJ2-1, the V gene TRBV29-1, with D possibly TRBD2 on 6 matching bases. The CDR3 has 17 amino acids. V was cut by 0 bases and J by 2 bases, with 17 bases left in between. The V gene's germline CDR1 is SQVTM and CDR2 ANQGSEA.

This chain links TRBV5-1 with TRBJ2-5, with 9 bases identical to TRBD2. Germline trimming cut 2 bases from V and 5 bases from J; bases unmatched to any gene: 1. There are 13 residues in the CDR3. Germline V lookup: CDR1 SGHRS, CDR2 YFSETQ. The CDR3 region has the DNA TGCGCCAGCAGCTTCGGGACTAGCGAGACCCAGTACTTC. The encoded protein is CASSFGTSETQYF.

There are a few counts of this clone. This chain joins TRBV7-9 and TRBJ2-5; TRBD2 matches at 13 bases. V lost 6 bases, J lost 2 bases, and 6 bases stayed unmatched. Per the germline V gene, CDR1 is SEHNR and CDR2 is FQNEAQ (reference sequence). The CDR3 consists of 16 residues. In DNA form, the CDR3 reads TGTGCCAGCAGACCGGGACTAGCGGGACTTCAAGAGACCCAGTACTTC. Translating gives CASRPGLAGLQETQYF.